Presented here are 6 T cell receptor beta chains from one specimen sequenced in a study of CD8+CD57+ T cells in acquired aplastic anemia. According to the study, genomic DNA was the template for TCR beta VDJ and CDR3 profiling. TCRdb redid the calling of the reads with MiXCR, one entry per CDR3 protein. The table records around 170,000 distinct CDR3 sequences, just over 45% of them present only once. What was sequenced was sorted CD4+, CD8+, or CD8+CD57+ T cells (not recorded which) from PBMCs. These receptors were obtained from a human donor in good health.

This clonotype was observed at least ten times. The rearrangement links TRBV7-3 to TRBJ2-1; maybe TRBD2 (6 bases). CDR3 length equals 13 residues. Germline-derived CDR1 and CDR2 are SGHTA and FQGTGA. The V end was cut by 1 base, the J end by 9 bases, with 10 bases between. CDR3 DNA sequence: TGTGCCAGCAGCTTAAGGCGGGGCGGTGAGCAGTTCTTC. It encodes CASSLRRGGEQFF.

This clonotype was seen just once. The V and J genes are TRBV7-9 and TRBJ2-6; D gene uncertain. The V end was cut by 4 bases, the J end by 0 bases, with 7 bases between. The germline CDR1 and CDR2 sequences are SEHNR and FQNEAQ (reference sequence). The CDR3 runs to 15 residues. CDR3 sequence: CASSSGRSGANVLTF. The DNA for the CDR3 is TGTGCCAGCAGCTCAGGCCGCTCTGGGGCCAACGTCCTGACTTTC.

The chain combines TRBV7-2 with TRBJ2-2; D not certain. CDR3 size: 13 residues. Germline CDR1 and CDR2: SGHTA and FQGNSA. Trimming left V 4 bases short and J 5 bases short, with 8 bases between. The CDR3 reads CASSSDLTGELFF. CDR3 coding DNA: TGTGCCAGCAGCTCCGACCTAACCGGGGAGCTGTTTTTT.

J is TRBJ1-1 and V is TRBV11-2, with TRBD1 identical over 7 bases. Germline CDR1 and CDR2: SGHAT and FQNNGV. The junction had 16 bases not matched to a gene; V was cut back by 5 bases and J by 4 bases. The CDR3 is 17 amino acids. CDR3 nucleotides: TGTGCCAGCAGCCATAACCTTCCGGGACAGCAAGGCACTGAAGCTTTCTTT. Residues: CASSHNLPGQQGTEAFF.

CDR3 protein: CASSLWENEKLFF. As DNA, the CDR3 is TGTGCCAGCAGCTTATGGGAAAATGAAAAACTGTTTTTT. This chain uses TRBV7-2 with TRBJ1-4; D remains unclear. Germline values: CDR1 SGHTA, CDR2 FQGNSA. CDR3 length: 13 residues. Trimming stripped 2 bases from V and 5 bases from J, with 6 bases between.

This chain joins TRBV5-4 and TRBJ2-7, with 15 bases matching TRBD2. Germline V gene lookup returns CDR1 SGHNT and CDR2 YYREEE (reference sequence). CDR3 length: 16 residues. V was pared by 5 bases and J by 6 bases, with 9 bases of the junction left unmatched. In nucleotides, the CDR3 is TGTGCCAGCAGTCCCCGGACTAGCGGGAGGGCCCGCGAGCAGTACTTC. Protein product: CASSPRTSGRAREQYF.